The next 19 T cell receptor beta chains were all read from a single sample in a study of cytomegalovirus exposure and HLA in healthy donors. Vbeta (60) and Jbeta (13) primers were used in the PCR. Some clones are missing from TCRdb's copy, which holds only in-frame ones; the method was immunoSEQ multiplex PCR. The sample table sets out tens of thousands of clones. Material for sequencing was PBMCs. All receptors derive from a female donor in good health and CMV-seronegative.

The CDR3 reads CASSLTGSRTGELEQFF. The CDR3 bases are TGTGCCAGCAGCTTAACGGGTTCTAGGACAGGGGAGCTTGAGCAGTTCTTC. The chain joins TRBV7-3 to TRBJ2-1, with 9 bases that match TRBD1. The trim removed 0 bases at V and 9 bases at J, leaving 12 bases unmatched. Germline CDR1 SGHTA, CDR2 FQGTGA. The CDR3 is 17 amino acids.

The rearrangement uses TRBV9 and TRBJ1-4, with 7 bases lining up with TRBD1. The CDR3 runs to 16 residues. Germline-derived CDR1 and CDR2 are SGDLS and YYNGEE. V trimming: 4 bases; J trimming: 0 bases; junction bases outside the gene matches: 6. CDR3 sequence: CASSPSGQPTNEKLFF. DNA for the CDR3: TGTGCCAGCAGCCCTTCGGGACAGCCAACTAATGAAAAACTGTTTTTT.

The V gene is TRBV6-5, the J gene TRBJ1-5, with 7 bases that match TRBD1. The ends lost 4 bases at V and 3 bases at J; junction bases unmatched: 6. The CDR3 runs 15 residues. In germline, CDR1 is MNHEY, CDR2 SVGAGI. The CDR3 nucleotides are TGTGCCAGCAGTTCTGACAGGGCCGACAATCAGCCCCAGCATTTT. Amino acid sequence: CASSSDRADNQPQHF.

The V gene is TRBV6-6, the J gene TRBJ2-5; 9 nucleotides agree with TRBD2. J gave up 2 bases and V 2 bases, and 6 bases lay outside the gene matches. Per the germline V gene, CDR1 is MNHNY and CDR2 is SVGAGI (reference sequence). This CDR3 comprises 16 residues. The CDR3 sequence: CASSYAAGGVQETQYF. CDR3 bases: TGTGCCAGCAGTTACGCGGCGGGGGGGGTACAAGAGACCCAGTACTTC.

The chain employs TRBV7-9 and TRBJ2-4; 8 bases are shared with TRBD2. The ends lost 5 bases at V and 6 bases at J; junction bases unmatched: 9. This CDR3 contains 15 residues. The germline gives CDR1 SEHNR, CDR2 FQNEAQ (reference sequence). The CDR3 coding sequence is TGTGCCAGCAGCCCTATAGCGGGGAAGGGAAACATTCAGTACTTC. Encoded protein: CASSPIAGKGNIQYF.

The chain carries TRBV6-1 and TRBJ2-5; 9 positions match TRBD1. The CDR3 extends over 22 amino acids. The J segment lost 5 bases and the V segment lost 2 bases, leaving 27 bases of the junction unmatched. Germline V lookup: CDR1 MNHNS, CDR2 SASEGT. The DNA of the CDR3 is TGTGCCAGCAGTGAACAAGGGGACAGGGTTACTCTGTCACCTCGACTGGGGGAGACCCAGTACTTC. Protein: CASSEQGDRVTLSPRLGETQYF.

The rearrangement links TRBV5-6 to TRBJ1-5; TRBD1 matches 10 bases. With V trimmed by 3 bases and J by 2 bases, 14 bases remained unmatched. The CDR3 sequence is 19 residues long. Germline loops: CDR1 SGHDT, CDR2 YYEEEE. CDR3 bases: TGTGCCAGCAGCTCTTCCGGGACAGGGGTTAGAGTAGGCAATCAGCCCCAGCATTTT. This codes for CASSSSGTGVRVGNQPQHF.

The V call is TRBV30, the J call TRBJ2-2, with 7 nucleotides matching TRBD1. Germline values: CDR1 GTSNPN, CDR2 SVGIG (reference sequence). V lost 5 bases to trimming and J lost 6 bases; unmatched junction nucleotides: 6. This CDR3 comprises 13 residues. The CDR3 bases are TGTGCCTGGGCCTCGACAGGGTCCGGGGAGCTGTTTTTT. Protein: CAWASTGSGELFF.

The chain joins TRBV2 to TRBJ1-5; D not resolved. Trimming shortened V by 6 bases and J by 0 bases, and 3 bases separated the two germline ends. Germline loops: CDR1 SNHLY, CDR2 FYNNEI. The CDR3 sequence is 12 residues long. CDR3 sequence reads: CASRYSNQPQHF. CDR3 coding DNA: TGTGCCAGCAGATATAGCAATCAGCCCCAGCATTTT.

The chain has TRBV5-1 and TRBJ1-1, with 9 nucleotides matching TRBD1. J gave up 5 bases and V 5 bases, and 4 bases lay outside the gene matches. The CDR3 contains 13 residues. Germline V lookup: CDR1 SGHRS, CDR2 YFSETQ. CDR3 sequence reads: CASSYGQGTEAFF. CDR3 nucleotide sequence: TGCGCCAGCAGTTACGGACAGGGGACTGAAGCTTTCTTT.

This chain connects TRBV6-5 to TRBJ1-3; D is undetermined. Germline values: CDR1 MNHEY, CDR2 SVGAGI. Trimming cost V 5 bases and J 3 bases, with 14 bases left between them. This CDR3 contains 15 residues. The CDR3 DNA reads TGTGCCAGCAGTAGAGGTCGGGTGGGTGGAAACACCATATATTTT. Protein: CASSRGRVGGNTIYF.

The CDR3 loop is CASSLRGGAEGYTF. CDR3 sequence (DNA): TGTGCCAGCAGCTTAAGGGGGGGGGCGGAAGGCTACACCTTC. The rearrangement uses TRBV7-9 and TRBJ1-2; D possibly corresponds to TRBD1 (6 bases). The CDR3 runs to 14 residues. Germline CDR1 reads SEHNR; CDR2 reads FQNEAQ (reference sequence). The V and J ends lost 2 bases and 8 bases respectively, with 15 bases between them.

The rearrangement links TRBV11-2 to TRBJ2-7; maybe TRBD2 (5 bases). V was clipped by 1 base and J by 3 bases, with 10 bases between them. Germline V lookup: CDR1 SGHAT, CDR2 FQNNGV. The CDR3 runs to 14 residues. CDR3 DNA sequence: TGTGCCAGCAGCTTAGGTCGGGGTTACTACGAGCAGTACTTC. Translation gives CASSLGRGYYEQYF. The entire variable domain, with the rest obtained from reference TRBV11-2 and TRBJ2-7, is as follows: EAGVAQSPRYKIIEKRQSVAFWCNPISGHATLYWYQQILGQGPKLLIQFQNNGVVDDSQLPKDRFSAERLKGVDSTLKIQPAKLEDSAVYLCASSLGRGYYEQYFGPGTRLTVT.

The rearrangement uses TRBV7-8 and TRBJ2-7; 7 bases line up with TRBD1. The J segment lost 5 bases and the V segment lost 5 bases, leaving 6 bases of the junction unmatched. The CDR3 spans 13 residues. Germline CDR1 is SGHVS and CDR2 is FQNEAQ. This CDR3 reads CASSVTGDNEQYF. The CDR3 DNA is TGTGCCAGCAGCGTCACAGGGGACAACGAGCAGTACTTC.

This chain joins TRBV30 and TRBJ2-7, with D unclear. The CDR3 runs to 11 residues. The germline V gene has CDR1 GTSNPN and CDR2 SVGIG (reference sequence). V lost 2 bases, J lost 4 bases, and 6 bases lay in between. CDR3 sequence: CAWSFRYEQYF. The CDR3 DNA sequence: TGTGCCTGGAGTTTCCGGTACGAGCAGTACTTC.

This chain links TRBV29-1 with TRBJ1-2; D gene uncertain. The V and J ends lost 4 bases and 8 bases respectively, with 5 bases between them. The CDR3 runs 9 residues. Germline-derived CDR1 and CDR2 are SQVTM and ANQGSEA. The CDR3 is CSVVEGYTF. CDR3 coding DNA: TGCAGCGTTGTGGAGGGCTACACCTTC.

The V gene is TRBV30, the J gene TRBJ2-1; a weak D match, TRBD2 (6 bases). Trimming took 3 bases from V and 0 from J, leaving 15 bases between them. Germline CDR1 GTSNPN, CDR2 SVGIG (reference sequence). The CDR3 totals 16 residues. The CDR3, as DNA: TGTGCCTGGAGGACCCCCGGGGGACGCTCCTACAATGAGCAGTTCTTC. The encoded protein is CAWRTPGGRSYNEQFF.

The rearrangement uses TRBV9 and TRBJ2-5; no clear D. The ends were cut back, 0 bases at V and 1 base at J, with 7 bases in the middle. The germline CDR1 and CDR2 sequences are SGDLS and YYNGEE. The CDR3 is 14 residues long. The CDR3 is CASSVVASQETQYF. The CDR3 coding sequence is TGTGCCAGCAGCGTAGTAGCTAGCCAAGAGACCCAGTACTTC.

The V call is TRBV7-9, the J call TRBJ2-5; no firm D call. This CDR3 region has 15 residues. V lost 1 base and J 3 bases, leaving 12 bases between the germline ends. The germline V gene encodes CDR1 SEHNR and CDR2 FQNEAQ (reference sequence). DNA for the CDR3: TGTGCCAGCAGCTTAGTTCGATCGGGTGAAGAGACCCAGTACTTC. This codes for CASSLVRSGEETQYF.